A selection of T cell receptor beta chains follows, all from one sample in a study of T cell changes during pregnancy in multiple sclerosis. Only in-frame clones appear in the TCRdb table, and some are missing; sequencing was by immunoSEQ multiplex PCR. The sample comprises 30,000 or so clones, around nine tenths of which are singletons, and about 4.8% rests with the top ten. The sample consisted of CD8+ T cells from peripheral blood mononuclear cells, taken in the first trimester of pregnancy. The receptors originated from a female donor with multiple sclerosis, enrolled in a pregnancy study. Both conserved end residues are part of each CDR3. The D gene is left open where the match is weak. Size values are once, few and many counts, or a class for expanded clones, and some rows have none.

J: TRBJ2-1
size: .
D: TRBD2
V: TRBV19
DNA: TGTGCCAGTAGTATTGGGGGGGACTACAATGAGCAGTTCTTC
CDR3: CASSIGGDYNEQFF

J: TRBJ2-3
size: .
D: TRBD2
V: TRBV9
DNA: TGTGCCAGCAGCCTCGGACTAGCGGATAGCACAGATACGCAGTATTTT
CDR3: CASSLGLADSTDTQYF

J: TRBJ1-5
size: few
D: .
V: TRBV4-3
DNA: TGCGCCAGCAGCCGGGAACAGGGCTTTCAGCCCCAGCATTTT
CDR3: CASSREQGFQPQHF

J: TRBJ2-1
size: once
D: TRBD2
V: TRBV6-4
DNA: TGTGCCAGCAGTGCCTCTTCGGGACTAGCGGCCTACAATGAGCAGTTCTTC
CDR3: CASSASSGLAAYNEQFF

J: TRBJ2-7
size: .
D: TRBD2
V: TRBV4-3
DNA: TGCGCCAGCAGCCCCCTAGCGGGTACAAGCTACGAGCAGTACTTC
CDR3: CASSPLAGTSYEQYF

J: TRBJ2-3
size: .
D: TRBD2
V: TRBV25-1
DNA: TGTGCCAGCAGTGACGACGGACTAGCGGGAGGGGCGCGGGCGGCCTTT
CDR3: CASSDDGLAGGARAAF

J: TRBJ1-1
size: .
D: .
V: TRBV30
DNA: TGTGCCTGGAGTCGGGGAGAGAGGGCTGAAGCTTTCTTT
CDR3: CAWSRGERAEAFF

J: TRBJ1-3
size: .
D: .
V: TRBV7-9
DNA: TGTGCCAGCAGCTTAGACGGTTCTGGAAACACCATATATTTT
CDR3: CASSLDGSGNTIYF

J: TRBJ2-7
size: .
D: .
V: TRBV28
DNA: TGTGCCAGCAGTTTATTCACATCAGTGGAGCAGTACTTC
CDR3: CASSLFTSVEQYF

J: TRBJ1-2
size: .
D: .
V: TRBV29-1
DNA: TGCAGCGTTGAAGATGAGAAGGGGGATGGCTACACCTTC
CDR3: CSVEDEKGDGYTF

J: TRBJ2-1
size: .
D: TRBD2
V: TRBV5-1
DNA: TGCGCCAGCACCCAGCGGGAGGGCCTCGGCAATGAGCAGTTCTTC
CDR3: CASTQREGLGNEQFF

J: TRBJ2-1
size: .
D: .
V: TRBV27
DNA: TGTGCCAGCAGAACTTCCAGGGGCTACAATGAGCAGTTCTTC
CDR3: CASRTSRGYNEQFF

J: TRBJ2-7
size: .
D: .
V: TRBV29-1
DNA: TGCAGCGTTGTGGTCGAGCGGAACTACGAGCAGTACTTC
CDR3: CSVVVERNYEQYF

J: TRBJ1-1
size: .
D: TRBD1
V: TRBV27
DNA: TGTGCCAGCAGTTTCGGGACAGGGGTGAACACTGAAGCTTTCTTT
CDR3: CASSFGTGVNTEAFF

J: TRBJ2-3
size: once
D: TRBD1
V: TRBV6-5
DNA: TGTGCCAGCAGTTATACCGGGACAGTTACAGATACGCAGTATTTT
CDR3: CASSYTGTVTDTQYF

J: TRBJ2-7
size: .
D: TRBD2
V: TRBV5-6
DNA: TGTGCCAGCAGCTTGGGGTATGCGTCGGCGGGAGCGGGCTACGAGCAGTACTTC
CDR3: CASSLGYASAGAGYEQYF

J: TRBJ2-3
size: .
D: TRBD2
V: TRBV29-1
DNA: TGCAGCGTTTCGGGACTAGCGGGAGACTTCACAGATACGCAGTATTTT
CDR3: CSVSGLAGDFTDTQYF

J: TRBJ2-3
size: once
D: TRBD2
V: TRBV4-2
DNA: TGTGCCAGCAGCCAAGCGGGTAGCGGGGCGCGCACAGATACGCAGTATTTT
CDR3: CASSQAGSGARTDTQYF

J: TRBJ1-2
size: .
D: TRBD1
V: TRBV5-6
DNA: TGTGCCAGCAGCTTGGATGGGACAGGGGGCTACTATGGCTACACCTTC
CDR3: CASSLDGTGGYYGYTF

J: TRBJ2-5
size: once
D: TRBD1
V: TRBV7-9
DNA: TGTGCCAGCAACCTTTACAGGGGGCAGGAAGAGACCCAGTACTTC
CDR3: CASNLYRGQEETQYF

J: TRBJ2-1
size: .
D: TRBD2
V: TRBV5-6
DNA: TGTGCCAGCAGCTTGGGACTAGCGGGAGGAGACTACAATGAGCAGTTCTTC
CDR3: CASSLGLAGGDYNEQFF

J: TRBJ2-7
size: .
D: .
V: TRBV5-4
DNA: TGTGCCAGCAGCTTGGGTATCTCCTACGAGCAGTACTTC
CDR3: CASSLGISYEQYF

J: TRBJ1-1
size: .
D: TRBD1
V: TRBV19
DNA: TGTGCCAGTAGTCTACGACAGGGCCTCATGAACACTGAAGCTTTCTTT
CDR3: CASSLRQGLMNTEAFF

J: TRBJ1-1
size: few
D: TRBD1
V: TRBV29-1
DNA: TGCAGCGTCCGACAGGGGGATATGAACACTGAAGCTTTCTTT
CDR3: CSVRQGDMNTEAFF

J: TRBJ2-1
size: once
D: TRBD2
V: TRBV5-1
DNA: TGCGCCAGCAGCTTGGTTCTAGCGGGGATTGTGAGGTTCTTC
CDR3: CASSLVLAGIVRFF

J: TRBJ2-4
size: .
D: TRBD2
V: TRBV15
DNA: TGTGCCACCAGCAGGGTGGGACGGGAGGGTGGGTACTTC
CDR3: CATSRVGREGGYF

J: TRBJ2-1
size: .
D: TRBD2
V: TRBV19
DNA: TGTGCCAGTAGTGCCACTCTAGCGGCGTCCTACAATGAGCAGTTCTTC
CDR3: CASSATLAASYNEQFF

J: TRBJ2-1
size: .
D: TRBD2
V: TRBV6-7
DNA: TGTGCCAGCAGTTCGCGGCTAGCGGCCTACAATGAGCAGTTCTTC
CDR3: CASSSRLAAYNEQFF

J: TRBJ1-2
size: few
D: TRBD1
V: TRBV6-1
DNA: TGTGCCAGCAGTGAATTCGAGGACAGGGTTAACTATGGCTACACCTTC
CDR3: CASSEFEDRVNYGYTF

J: TRBJ1-2
size: .
D: TRBD1
V: TRBV13
DNA: TGTGCCAGCAGCAAACAGGGGAACTATGGCTACACCTTC
CDR3: CASSKQGNYGYTF

J: TRBJ1-1
size: .
D: TRBD1
V: TRBV28
DNA: TGTGCCAGCAGTTTATCGTATTGGGACAGCTTGAACACTGAAGCTTTCTTT
CDR3: CASSLSYWDSLNTEAFF

J: TRBJ1-5
size: .
D: .
V: TRBV9
DNA: TGTGCCAGCTCCCGTGGCGGCAGAAGCAATCAGCCCCAGCATTTT
CDR3: CASSRGGRSNQPQHF

J: TRBJ1-1
size: .
D: .
V: TRBV5-6
DNA: TGTGCCAGCGGCCGGGGGGTCACAGGTGGGGCTTTCTTT
CDR3: CASGRGVTGGAFF

J: TRBJ2-5
size: .
D: .
V: TRBV6-6
DNA: TGTGCCAGCAGTCCCATAGGACTGACTTGGTCCCAGTACTTC
CDR3: CASSPIGLTWSQYF

J: TRBJ2-1
size: .
D: .
V: TRBV7-3
DNA: TGTGCCAGCAGCTTAACGTGGGATCCCAGGGTAGATGAGCAGTTCTTC
CDR3: CASSLTWDPRVDEQFF

J: TRBJ2-1
size: .
D: TRBD2
V: TRBV4-1
DNA: TGCGCCAGCACGGGCGGGAGCGGACCTTACAATGAGCAGTTCTTC
CDR3: CASTGGSGPYNEQFF

J: TRBJ2-1
size: .
D: .
V: TRBV11-2
DNA: TGTGCCAGCAGTCTCACGAGGCAGTTCTTC
CDR3: CASSLTRQFF

J: TRBJ2-1
size: .
D: .
V: TRBV7-9
DNA: TGTGCCAGCAGCGGGAGAGGACTCAAGAATGGGGATGAGCAGTTCTTC
CDR3: CASSGRGLKNGDEQFF

J: TRBJ2-1
size: .
D: .
V: TRBV27
DNA: TGTGCCAGCGGACTACTAGGCAGAGACAATGAGCAGTTCTTC
CDR3: CASGLLGRDNEQFF

J: TRBJ1-5
size: .
D: .
V: TRBV6-4
DNA: TGTGCCAGCAGTGAGTTCGGGACAATCAGACATCAGCCCCAGCATTTT
CDR3: CASSEFGTIRHQPQHF

J: TRBJ2-3
size: .
D: TRBD2
V: TRBV2
DNA: TGTGCCAGCCTGGGGGGGACTAGCGGGAGATCGACCACAGATACGCAGTATTTT
CDR3: CASLGGTSGRSTTDTQYF

J: TRBJ1-4
size: once
D: .
V: TRBV7-2
DNA: TGTGCCAGCAGCCCCGAAGCCCCGACAGGAGGTGAAAAACTGTTTTTT
CDR3: CASSPEAPTGGEKLFF

J: TRBJ2-1
size: .
D: TRBD2
V: TRBV27
DNA: TGTGCCAGCAGTCCCTCGGGACTAGCGGCCTACAATGAGCAGTTCTTC
CDR3: CASSPSGLAAYNEQFF

J: TRBJ2-2
size: .
D: .
V: TRBV7-9
DNA: TGTGCCAGCAGCCCAAACGCCAGGGCAGTGAACACCGGGGAGCTGTTTTTT
CDR3: CASSPNARAVNTGELFF

J: TRBJ2-7
size: .
D: .
V: TRBV4-3
DNA: TGCGCCAGCAGCCAAGAAGCCGGGGGAGTTAGCTACGAGCAGTACTTC
CDR3: CASSQEAGGVSYEQYF

J: TRBJ2-7
size: .
D: TRBD2
V: TRBV2
DNA: TGTGCCAGCAGGGGGACTAGCGACTACGAGCAGTACTTC
CDR3: CASRGTSDYEQYF

J: TRBJ2-7
size: .
D: TRBD2
V: TRBV4-2
DNA: TGTGCCAGCAGCCAAGAGTTAGCGGGAGGCCACGAGCAGTACTTC
CDR3: CASSQELAGGHEQYF

J: TRBJ2-7
size: .
D: TRBD1
V: TRBV6-5
DNA: TGTGCCAGCAGTTACTCTGCAGGGGGCGAGTACGAGCAGTACTTC
CDR3: CASSYSAGGEYEQYF

J: TRBJ2-7
size: .
D: .
V: TRBV7-6
DNA: TGTGCCAGCAGCTTAGCAGTAGCCTACGAGCAGTACTTC
CDR3: CASSLAVAYEQYF